This entry lists 13 T cell receptor beta chains sequenced from one sample in a study of regulatory T cells in long-lasting Graves disease. Arm-PCR with iRepertoire HTBI primers amplified the CDR3 regions for these TCR beta libraries. TCRdb fed the multiplex PCR reads into MiXCR, producing one record per CDR3 protein. The table has 300,000 to 400,000 distinct CDR3 sequences, 16% seen once. The time point was: newly diagnosed GD, antithyroid drugs for less than 3 months. The TCR library was prepared using RNA isolated from PBMCs. In addition, the sample was reused for a study of T cells in Graves' hyperthyroidism and ophthalmopathy.

The source material was peripheral blood mononuclear cells (PBMCs), sampled at new diagnosis, from a patient treated with antithyroid drugs. Receptors were obtained from a man aged 35 to 55 with Graves disease.

Comments on this clonotype: A read error is possible here, since a much larger clone lies one base away. The chain employs TRBV20-1 and TRBJ2-3; TRBD2 might be the D (7 bases). Between the trimmed V and J ends, which lost 5 bases and 3 bases, there was a span of 24 bases. The germline CDR1 and CDR2 sequences are DFQATT and SNEGSKA (reference sequence). The CDR3 runs 17 residues. Written as DNA, the CDR3 is TGCAGTGCTTTCACTTCCGGGGGGCGGGGGAAAACAGATACGCAGTATTTT. Its translation: CSAFTSGGRGKTDTQYF.

This clonotype was detected only a few times. The V call is TRBV2, the J call TRBJ1-4; possible D gene TRBD1, 5 bases. This CDR3 comprises 15 residues. V was shortened by 4 bases and J by 4 bases, with 13 bases between the two germline ends. Germline CDR1 and CDR2: SNHLY and FYNNEI. Here the CDR3 reads CASSGGGLDNEKLFF. The CDR3 DNA reads as TGTGCCAGCAGTGGGGGGGGACTCGATAATGAAAAACTGTTTTTT. The variable domain in full, with the rest retrieved from reference TRBV2 and TRBJ1-4, is EPEVTQTPSHQVTQMGQEVILRCVPISNHLYFYWYRQILGQKVEFLVSFYNNEISEKSEIFDDQFSVERPDGSNFTLKIRSTKLEDSAMYFCASSGGGLDNEKLFFGSGTQLSVL.

At least ten counts were recorded for this clonotype. A single base separates this from a much larger clone, so it may be a read error. The V gene is TRBV7-9, the J gene TRBJ1-4; D not certain. The CDR3 loop spans 17 amino acids. The V gene's germline CDR1 is SEHNR and CDR2 FQNEAQ (reference sequence). In DNA form, the CDR3 reads TGTGCCAGCAGCTTAGAGGCGGTCTTGTGGGATAATAAAAAACTGTTTTTT. It is translated as CASSLEAVLWDNKKLFF.

This clonotype was found many times. V usage is TRBV28 and J usage is TRBJ2-7, with TRBD2 identical over 7 bases. CDR1 and CDR2 (germline): MDHEN, SYDVKM. J was trimmed by 3 bases and V by 7 bases; bases with no gene match: 15. This CDR3 comprises 16 residues. CDR3 in amino acids: CASTRRIQRGNYEQYF. The CDR3 DNA is TGTGCCAGCACAAGAAGGATCCAGCGGGGAAACTACGAGCAGTACTTC.

The table lists this clonotype with many counts. V usage is TRBV10-3 and J usage is TRBJ1-1, with D perhaps TRBD1 (5 bases). This CDR3 comprises 14 residues. From germline, CDR1 is ENHRY and CDR2 SYGVKD. The V and J ends lost 7 bases and 5 bases respectively, with 17 bases between them. The chain's CDR3 is CAITLGGERTEAFF. The CDR3 region has the DNA TGTGCCATCACTTTAGGAGGGGAGAGGACTGAAGCTTTCTTT.

This clonotype was counted ten times or more. V gene TRBV7-9 combines with J gene TRBJ2-3; 9 bases are shared with TRBD2. This CDR3 is built from 17 residues. V shed 5 bases, J shed 6 bases, and the junction held 15 bases outside the gene matches. Per germline, CDR1 SEHNR and CDR2 FQNEAQ (reference sequence). This chain's CDR3 is CASSPKSGTSTGDTQYF. The CDR3 DNA reads as TGTGCCAGCAGCCCTAAATCCGGGACTAGCACGGGGGATACGCAGTATTTT.

This clonotype was picked up many times. CDR3 residues: CSVEKGPDTQYF. The CDR3 DNA follows: TGCAGCGTTGAGAAGGGCCCAGATACGCAGTATTTT. J is TRBJ2-3 and V is TRBV29-1; D remains unclear. The germline gives CDR1 SQVTM, CDR2 ANQGSEA. Trimming took 3 bases from V and 4 from J, leaving 8 bases between them. This CDR3 has 12 residues.

The chain recombines TRBV3-1 with TRBJ1-2; TRBD1 might be the D (5 bases). The germline V gene has CDR1 LGHDT and CDR2 YNNKEL (reference sequence). Trimming removed 0 bases from V and 8 bases from J, with 16 bases in between. The CDR3 covers 15 residues. This CDR3 reads CASSQDLVRVKGYTF. The CDR3 DNA reads as TGTGCCAGCAGCCAAGATCTCGTCAGGGTAAAGGGCTACACCTTC. Full variable domain (rest looked up from reference TRBV3-1 and TRBJ1-2): DTAVSQTPKYLVTQMGNDKSIKCEQNLGHDTMYWYKQDSKKFLKIMFSYNNKELIINETVPNRFSPKSPDKAHLNLHINSLELGDSAVYFCASSQDLVRVKGYTFGSGTRLTVV.

This clonotype was detected many times. The chain uses TRBV11-2 and TRBJ2-3, with 11 bases identical to TRBD2. Germline V CDR1 and CDR2: SGHAT, FQNNGV. V lost 5 bases to trimming and J lost 2 bases; unmatched junction nucleotides: 6. This CDR3 is built from 16 residues. CDR3 region: CASSTRTSGFTDTQYF. The CDR3 nucleotides read TGTGCCAGCAGCACACGGACTAGCGGGTTCACAGATACGCAGTATTTT.

This clonotype was observed a handful of times. The chain carries TRBV9 and TRBJ2-2, with a tentative D call TRBD1 (5 bases). V lost 4 bases and J 4 bases, leaving 14 bases between the germline ends. Germline CDR1 and CDR2: SGDLS and YYNGEE. There are 15 residues in the CDR3. The CDR3 spells CASSSSRATTGELFF. The CDR3 bases are TGTGCCAGCAGCTCGAGCAGGGCTACCACCGGGGAGCTGTTTTTT.

J is TRBJ1-1 and V is TRBV2; no clear D gene. Germline values: CDR1 SNHLY, CDR2 FYNNEI. This CDR3 has 19 residues. Trimming took 2 bases from V and 1 from J, leaving 23 bases between them. The CDR3 region has the DNA TGTGCCAGCAGTGAAACGTTTTCTGGCAGGCTGTTTGGGAACACTGAAGCTTTCTTT. Translated, it gives CASSETFSGRLFGNTEAFF.

This clonotype appeared many times. J is TRBJ2-1 and V is TRBV5-5, with 13 bases aligning to TRBD2. The CDR3 runs to 17 residues. Germline V lookup: CDR1 SGHKS, CDR2 YYEKEE (reference sequence). Trimming at V came to 3 bases and at J to 4 bases, leaving 7 bases not matched to a gene. The chain's CDR3 is CASSSLAGGMWYNEQFF. The CDR3, as DNA: TGTGCCAGCAGCTCACTAGCGGGGGGGATGTGGTACAATGAGCAGTTCTTC.

This clonotype was observed many times. This rearrangement joins TRBV29-1 to TRBJ1-2; 7 nucleotides match TRBD1. CDR1 SQVTM and CDR2 ANQGSEA come from the germline V gene. V shed 5 bases and J 3 bases; nucleotides not matched to a gene: 3. The CDR3 runs to 12 residues. DNA for the CDR3: TGCAGCGTTCGACAGGGCGACTATGGCTACACCTTC. Translated: CSVRQGDYGYTF.